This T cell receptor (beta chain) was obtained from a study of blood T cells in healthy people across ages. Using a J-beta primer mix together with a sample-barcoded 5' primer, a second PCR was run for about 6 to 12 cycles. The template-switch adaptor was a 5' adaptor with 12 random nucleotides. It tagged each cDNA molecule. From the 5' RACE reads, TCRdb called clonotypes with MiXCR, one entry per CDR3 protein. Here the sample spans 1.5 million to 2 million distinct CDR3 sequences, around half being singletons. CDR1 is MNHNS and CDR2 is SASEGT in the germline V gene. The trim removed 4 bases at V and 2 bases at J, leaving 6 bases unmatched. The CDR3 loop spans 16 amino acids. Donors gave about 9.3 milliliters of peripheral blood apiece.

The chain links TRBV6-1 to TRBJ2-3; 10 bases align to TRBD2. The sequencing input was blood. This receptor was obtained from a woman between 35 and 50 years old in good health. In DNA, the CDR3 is TGTGCCAGCAGTGCCCTAGCGGGGGCCCTCACAGATACGCAGTATTTT. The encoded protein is CASSALAGALTDTQYF.